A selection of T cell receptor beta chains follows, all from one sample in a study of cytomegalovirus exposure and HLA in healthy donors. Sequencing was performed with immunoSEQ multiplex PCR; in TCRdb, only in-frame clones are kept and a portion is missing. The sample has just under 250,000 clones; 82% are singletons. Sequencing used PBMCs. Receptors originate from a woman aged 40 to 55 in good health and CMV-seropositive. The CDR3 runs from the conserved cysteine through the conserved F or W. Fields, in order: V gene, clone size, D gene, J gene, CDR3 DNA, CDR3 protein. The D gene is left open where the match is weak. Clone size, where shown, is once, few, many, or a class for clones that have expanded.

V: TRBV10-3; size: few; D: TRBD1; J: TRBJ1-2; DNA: TGTGCCATCAGGGGACAGGGCAATCATGGCTACACCTTC; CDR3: CAIRGQGNHGYTF
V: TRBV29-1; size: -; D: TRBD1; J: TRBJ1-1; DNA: TGCAGCGGTGGGACAGTGAACACTGAAGCTTTCTTT; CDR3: CSGGTVNTEAFF
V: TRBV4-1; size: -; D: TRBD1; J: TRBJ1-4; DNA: TGCGCCAGCAGCCTTTTGGGACAGGGGGAGGAAAAACTGTTTTTT; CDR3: CASSLLGQGEEKLFF
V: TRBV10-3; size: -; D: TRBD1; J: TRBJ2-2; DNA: TGTGCCATCAGGGGACAGGGGAAAGCCGGGGAGCTGTTTTTT; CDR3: CAIRGQGKAGELFF
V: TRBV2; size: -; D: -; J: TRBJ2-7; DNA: TGTGCCAGCACAGGTTGGCCGAGGGTGGGATCTCGGTACGAGCAGTACTTC; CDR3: CASTGWPRVGSRYEQYF
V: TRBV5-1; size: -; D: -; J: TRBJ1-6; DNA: TGCGCCAGCATGTCAGGGCAGGGTGTTTCACCCCTCCACTTT; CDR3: CASMSGQGVSPLHF
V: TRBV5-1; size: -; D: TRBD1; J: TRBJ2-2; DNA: TGCGCCAGCAGCAGGGACAGGACGAACACCGGGGAGCTGTTTTTT; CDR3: CASSRDRTNTGELFF
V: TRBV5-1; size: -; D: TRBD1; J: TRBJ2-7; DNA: TGCGCCAGCCGACGTCTGACAGGGACCTACGAGCAGTACTTC; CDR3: CASRRLTGTYEQYF
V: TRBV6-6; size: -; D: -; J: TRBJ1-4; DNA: TGTGCCTGTGGGACACCCGAAAAACTGTTTTTT; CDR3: CACGTPEKLFF
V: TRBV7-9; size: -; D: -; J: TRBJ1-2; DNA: TGTGCCAGCACCTTGTCTAGTAATAGTCTTAGCTACACCTTC; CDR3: CASTLSSNSLSYTF
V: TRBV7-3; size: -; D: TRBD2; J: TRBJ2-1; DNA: TGTGCCAGCAGCTTAACGGGGGGGTACAATGAGCAGTTCTTC; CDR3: CASSLTGGYNEQFF
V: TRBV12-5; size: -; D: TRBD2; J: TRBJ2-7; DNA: TGTGCTAGTGGTTTGCTCCCGGGGACTAGCGGGAGGAGGAAGGGGTACGAGCAGTACTTC; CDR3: CASGLLPGTSGRRKGYEQYF
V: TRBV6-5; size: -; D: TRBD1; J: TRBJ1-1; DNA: TGTGCCAGCAGCCGGGACAGGGGGCCCACTGAAGCTTTCTTT; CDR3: CASSRDRGPTEAFF
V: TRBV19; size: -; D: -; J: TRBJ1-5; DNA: TGTGCCAGTAGTTCTCGACGGGGAGGCCAGCCCCAGCATTTT; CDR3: CASSSRRGGQPQHF
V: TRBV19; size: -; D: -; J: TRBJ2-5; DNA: TGTGCCAGTAGTATCGGCAGGAAAGAGACCCAGTACTTC; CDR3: CASSIGRKETQYF
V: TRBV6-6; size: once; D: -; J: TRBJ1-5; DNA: TGTGCCAGCAGTATCTCAGTGAATAGCAATCAGCCCCAGCATTTT; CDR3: CASSISVNSNQPQHF
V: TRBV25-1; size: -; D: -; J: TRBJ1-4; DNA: TGTGCCAGCAGTGCGCCGGGACTCACGGTCGGAAAACTGTTTTTT; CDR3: CASSAPGLTVGKLFF
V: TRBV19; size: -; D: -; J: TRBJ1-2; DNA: TGTGCCAGTAGTATAGATCTCACGGACTATGGCTACACCTTC; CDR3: CASSIDLTDYGYTF
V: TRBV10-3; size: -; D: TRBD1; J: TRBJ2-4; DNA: TGTGCCATCAGCGAATATCGGACAGGGGGCCGGGACATTCAGTACTTC; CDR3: CAISEYRTGGRDIQYF
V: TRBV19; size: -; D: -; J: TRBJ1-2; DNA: TGTGCCAGTCGGGTGCCCATCAAGAACTATGGCTACACCTTC; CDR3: CASRVPIKNYGYTF
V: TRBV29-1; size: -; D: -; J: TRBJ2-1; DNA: TGCAGCGTTGAAGCGGGAGACTACTACAATGAGCAGTTCTTC; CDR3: CSVEAGDYYNEQFF
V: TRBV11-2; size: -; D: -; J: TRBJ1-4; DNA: TGTGCCAGCAGCCCCACCGGACGGACTCTGTTTTTT; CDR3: CASSPTGRTLFF
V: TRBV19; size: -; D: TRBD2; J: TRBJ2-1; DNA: TGTGCCAGTAGTCCCCGGACTAGCGGTTTGCACAATGAGCAGTTCTTC; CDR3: CASSPRTSGLHNEQFF
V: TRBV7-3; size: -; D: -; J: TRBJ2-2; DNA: TGTGCCAGCAGCTTTAACCGTCTCACAGTCGAGCCGAACACCGGGGAGCTGTTTTTT; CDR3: CASSFNRLTVEPNTGELFF
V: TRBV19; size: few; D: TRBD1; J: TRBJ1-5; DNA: TGTGCCAGTAGTATGAAACAGGGGGGAAATCAGCCCCAGCATTTT; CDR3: CASSMKQGGNQPQHF
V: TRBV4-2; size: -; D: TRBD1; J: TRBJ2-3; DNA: TGTGCCAGCAGCCAAGATAAGACAGGGAGCACAGATACGCAGTATTTT; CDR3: CASSQDKTGSTDTQYF
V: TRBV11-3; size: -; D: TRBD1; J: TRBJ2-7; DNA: TGTGCCAGCAGCCCACGGTGGGACAGAGACTACGAGCAGTACTTC; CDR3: CASSPRWDRDYEQYF
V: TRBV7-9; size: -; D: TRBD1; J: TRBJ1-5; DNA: TGTGCCAGCAGTCCGGGACAGGGGGCTGGACAGCCCCAGCATTTT; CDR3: CASSPGQGAGQPQHF
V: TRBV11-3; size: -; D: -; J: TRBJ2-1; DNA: TGTGCCAGCAGCTTAGGGGTGGACTCATTTGAAGAGCAGTTCTTC; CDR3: CASSLGVDSFEEQFF
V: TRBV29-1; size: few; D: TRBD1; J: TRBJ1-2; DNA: TGCAGCGTTTACTCGGGACAGACGAACTATGGCTACACCTTC; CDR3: CSVYSGQTNYGYTF
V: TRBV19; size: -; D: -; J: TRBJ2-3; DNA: TGTGCCAGTAGCCCTCAGGCAGATACTAGCACAGATACGCAGTATTTT; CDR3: CASSPQADTSTDTQYF
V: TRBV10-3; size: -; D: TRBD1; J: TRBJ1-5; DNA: TGTGCCATCAGTGGCGACAGGGCCGAGGAGCCCCAGCATTTT; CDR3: CAISGDRAEEPQHF
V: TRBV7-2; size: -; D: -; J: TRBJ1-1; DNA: TGTGCCAGCAGCTTAGGTACGGGAGAGGGCACTGAAGCTTTCTTT; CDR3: CASSLGTGEGTEAFF
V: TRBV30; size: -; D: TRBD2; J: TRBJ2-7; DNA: TGTGCCTGGAACAAGGGGACTAGCGAGGGCGAGCAGTACTTC; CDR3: CAWNKGTSEGEQYF
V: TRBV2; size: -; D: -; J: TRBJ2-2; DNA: TGTGCCAGCAGTTGGGGGGGCAGGCAGAACACCGGGGAGCTGTTTTTT; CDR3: CASSWGGRQNTGELFF
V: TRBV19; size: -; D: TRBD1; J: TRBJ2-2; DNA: TGTGCCAGTAGTATACAGGGGGCGATTGTCGGGGAGCTGTTTTTT; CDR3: CASSIQGAIVGELFF
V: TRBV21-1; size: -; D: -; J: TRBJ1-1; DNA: TGTGCCAGCAGCACCCAAGAAGCTTTCTTT; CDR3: CASSTQEAFF
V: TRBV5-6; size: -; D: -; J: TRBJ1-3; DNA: TGTGCCAGCAGTGTCCCAGACTCTGGAAACACCATATATTTT; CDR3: CASSVPDSGNTIYF
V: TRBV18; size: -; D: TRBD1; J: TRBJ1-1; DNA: TGTGCCAGCTCATTCTCAGGGGGCGAGAACACTGAAGCTTTCTTT; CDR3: CASSFSGGENTEAFF
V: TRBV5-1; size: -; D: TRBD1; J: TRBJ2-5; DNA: TGCGCCAGCAGCGGGGACAGGGACCAAGAGACCCAATACTTC; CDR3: CASSGDRDQETQYF
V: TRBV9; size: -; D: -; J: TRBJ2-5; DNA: TGTGCCAGCAGCGAGGGGGGGCGGAGGGAGACCCAGTACTTC; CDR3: CASSEGGRRETQYF
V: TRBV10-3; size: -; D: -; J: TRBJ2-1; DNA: TGTGCCACCTCCGGGACTGGCGGTAAGGGGGAGCAGTTCTTC; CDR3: CATSGTGGKGEQFF
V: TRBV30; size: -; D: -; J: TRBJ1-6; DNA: TGTGCCTGGTCACACATCGTTCCAGGGTTTAACTCACCCCTCCACTTT; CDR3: CAWSHIVPGFNSPLHF
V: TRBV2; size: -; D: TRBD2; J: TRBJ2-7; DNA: TGTGCCAGCAGTGAAAAGAGCGGGAGCTCCTACGAGCAGTACTTC; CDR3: CASSEKSGSSYEQYF
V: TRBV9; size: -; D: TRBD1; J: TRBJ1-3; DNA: TGTGCCAGCAGCGTAGTCGCGACAGGGCCTAGCTCTGGAAACACCATATATTTT; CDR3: CASSVVATGPSSGNTIYF
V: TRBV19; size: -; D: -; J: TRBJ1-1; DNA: TGTGCCAGTAGCCTGCAGCGAAACACTGAAGCTTTCTTT; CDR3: CASSLQRNTEAFF
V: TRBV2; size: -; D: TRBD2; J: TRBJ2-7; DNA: TGTGCCAGCAGTTATACTACTAGCGACTACTCCTACGAGCAGTACTTC; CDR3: CASSYTTSDYSYEQYF
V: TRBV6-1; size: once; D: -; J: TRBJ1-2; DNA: TGTGCCAGCAGTGCACCTCCTTATAGGACAGCAGGCTACACCTTC; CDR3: CASSAPPYRTAGYTF
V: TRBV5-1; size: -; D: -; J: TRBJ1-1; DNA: TGCGCCAGCAGCTTATCGGGGTTCACTGAAGCTTTCTTT; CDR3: CASSLSGFTEAFF
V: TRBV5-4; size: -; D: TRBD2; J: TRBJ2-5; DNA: TGTGCCAGCAGCTTGGCCCGTGGGACTAGCGAAGAGACCCAGTACTTC; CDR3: CASSLARGTSEETQYF
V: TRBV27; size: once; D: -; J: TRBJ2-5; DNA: TGTGCCAGCAGTTTGCAGGGGTGGGGGACGGAGACCCAGTACTTC; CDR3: CASSLQGWGTETQYF
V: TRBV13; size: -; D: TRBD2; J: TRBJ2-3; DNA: TGTGCCAGCGCAGTAGCGGGGGGCGGAGGAGATACGCAGTATTTT; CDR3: CASAVAGGGGDTQYF
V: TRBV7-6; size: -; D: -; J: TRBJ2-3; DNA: TGTGCCAGCAGCTTATCTGACACCAGCACAGATACGCAGTATTTT; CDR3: CASSLSDTSTDTQYF
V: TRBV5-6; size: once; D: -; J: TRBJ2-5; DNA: TGTGCCAGCAGCTTGGTTGGGGCAGTGGAGACCCAGTACTTC; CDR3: CASSLVGAVETQYF
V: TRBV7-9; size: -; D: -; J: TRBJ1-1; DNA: TGTTCCAGCAGCTTGGGTTTGGGGGTAGGGGGGAACACTGAAGCTTTCTTT; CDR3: CSSSLGLGVGGNTEAFF
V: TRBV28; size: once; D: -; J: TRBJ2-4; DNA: TGTGCCAGCAGTTTACCCGGCTCAGCGCTTACCAAAAACATTCAGTACTTC; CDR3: CASSLPGSALTKNIQYF
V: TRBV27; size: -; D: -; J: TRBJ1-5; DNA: TGTGCCAGCAGTCCTCAGGGAAGCAATCAGCCCCAGCATTTT; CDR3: CASSPQGSNQPQHF
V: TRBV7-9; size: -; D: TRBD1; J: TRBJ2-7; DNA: TGTGCCAGCAGCTTAGCGACAGGGGAATTTTACGAGCAGTACTTC; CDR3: CASSLATGEFYEQYF
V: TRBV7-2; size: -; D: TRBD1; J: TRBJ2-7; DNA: TGTGCCAGCAGCTTGGACCACACAGGGGGCCTTAGCGAGCAGTACTTC; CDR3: CASSLDHTGGLSEQYF
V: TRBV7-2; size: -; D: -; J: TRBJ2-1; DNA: TGTGCCAGCAGCGTCCAGGGGACCTACAATGAGCAGTTCTTC; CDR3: CASSVQGTYNEQFF